Listed below are T cell receptor beta chains from one sample, sequenced in a study of Graves' ophthalmopathy and Graves' hyperthyroidism. TCRdb reanalysed the multiplex PCR reads using MiXCR and keeps one entry per CDR3 protein. The repertoire consists of a few hundred thousand distinct CDR3 sequences, with 17% occurring once and the leading ten covering about 2.4%. Material: peripheral blood. The receptors here all came from an adult woman with stable Graves' hyperthyroidism. Each CDR3 is given with its conserved first and last residue. D genes are given only for firm matches. Clone size, where shown, is once, few, many, or a class for clones that have expanded.

>TRBV6-5|TRBJ1-2|-|TRBD1
TGTGCCAGCAGTTTAGTGGCAGGGGGCGGTGGCTACACCTTC
CASSLVAGGGGYTF
>TRBV4-2|TRBJ2-7|few|-
TGTGCCAGCAGCCAAGAATTCGGCAGGGACGAGCAGTACTTC
CASSQEFGRDEQYF
>TRBV20-1|TRBJ2-7|-|TRBD2
TGCAGTGCTAGGGATAGCGGGGGCGGGTACGAGCAGTACTTC
CSARDSGGGYEQYF
>TRBV2|TRBJ2-5|many|-
TGTGCCAGCAGCGCCGGGACCAGATCCCCAGAGCAAGAGACCCAGTACTTC
CASSAGTRSPEQETQYF
>TRBV29-1|TRBJ1-1|many|-
TGCAGCGTTGTTGAGAACACTGAAGCTTTCTTT
CSVVENTEAFF
>TRBV6-1|TRBJ2-7|many|-
TGTGCCAGCAGCCGGGATAGGAATTCCGAGCAGTACTTC
CASSRDRNSEQYF
>TRBV7-2|TRBJ2-5|many|-
TGTGCCAGCAGCTTAGTGATCGGGGTACTATACTTC
CASSLVIGVLYF
>TRBV29-1|TRBJ2-5|many|-
TGCAGCGTTCTGGTTGTGGAGACCCAGTACTTC
CSVLVVETQYF
>TRBV11-3|TRBJ2-7|-|-
TGTGCCAGCAGCTGGCAGGGGAAGGACTACGAGCAGTACTTC
CASSWQGKDYEQYF
>TRBV28|TRBJ2-7|many|TRBD1
TGTGCCAGCAGTTTAAACCCCCCGGGGCAGGGGGCATACGAGCAGTACTTC
CASSLNPPGQGAYEQYF
>TRBV6-1|TRBJ1-1|many|-
TGTGCCAGCAGCCCCCCCCGGGGGCAAGCTTTCTTT
CASSPPRGQAFF
>TRBV7-2|TRBJ1-1|many|-
TGTGCCAGCAGCTTCGGGACGATGGGGAACACTGAAGCTTTCTTT
CASSFGTMGNTEAFF
>TRBV4-1|TRBJ2-7|many|-
TGCGCCAGCAGCCAAGATCACCTGAGCTCCTACGAGCAGTACTTC
CASSQDHLSSYEQYF
>TRBV6-5|TRBJ2-5|-|-
TGTGCCAGCAGTTATGTGGGGAGAGAGACCCAGTACTTC
CASSYVGRETQYF
>TRBV12-3/TRBV12-4|TRBJ2-5|many|TRBD2
TGTGCCAGCAGTTTAGCGATGTCCGGGCTCCAAAATCAGCGGGGGACCCAGTACTTC
CASSLAMSGLQNQRGTQYF
>TRBV6-6|TRBJ1-2|many|-
TGTGCCAGCAGTTACGTGCCCCGGGGTAGTCCCTACTATGGCTACACCTTC
CASSYVPRGSPYYGYTF
>TRBV7-9|TRBJ2-7|many|-
TGTGCCAGCAGCGGATCCGGGACCCACTACGAGCAGTACTTC
CASSGSGTHYEQYF
>TRBV12-3/TRBV12-4|TRBJ2-3|few|TRBD2
TGTGCCCCGGCCAGCGGGAGGTGTGATCCCCGCACAGATACGCAGTATTTT
CAPASGRCDPRTDTQYF
>TRBV15|TRBJ2-2|many|TRBD1
TGTGCCACCAGCAGAGAACTGGAACAGGGGCAGAACACCGGGGAGCTGTTTTTT
CATSRELEQGQNTGELFF
>TRBV6-1|TRBJ1-5|many|-
TGTGCCAGTTGGAACAGGGACGGCGGCGGCCAGCCCCAGCATTTT
CASWNRDGGGQPQHF
>TRBV6-5|TRBJ1-2|many|-
TGTGCCAGCAGTTACTCCATCGAGGGAGATGGCTACACCTTC
CASSYSIEGDGYTF
>TRBV4-1|TRBJ1-2|many|TRBD1
TGCGCCAGCAGCCTCCGGGACAGGGAAGGCTATGGCTACACCTTC
CASSLRDREGYGYTF
>TRBV12-3/TRBV12-4|TRBJ1-2|many|TRBD1
TGTGCCAGCAGACTACAGGGGGCAATTGGCTACACCTTC
CASRLQGAIGYTF
>TRBV12-3/TRBV12-4|TRBJ1-3|many|-
TGTGCCAGCAGTTACCGGGGAGCAGGAAACACCATATATTTT
CASSYRGAGNTIYF
>TRBV20-1|TRBJ2-7|-|-
TGCAGTGCTAGTTTTCAGGGGCTCTACGAGCAGTACTTC
CSASFQGLYEQYF
>TRBV6-2/TRBV6-3|TRBJ2-7|many|-
TGTGCCAGCAGTTACGAGGGGAGCGAGCAGTACTTC
CASSYEGSEQYF